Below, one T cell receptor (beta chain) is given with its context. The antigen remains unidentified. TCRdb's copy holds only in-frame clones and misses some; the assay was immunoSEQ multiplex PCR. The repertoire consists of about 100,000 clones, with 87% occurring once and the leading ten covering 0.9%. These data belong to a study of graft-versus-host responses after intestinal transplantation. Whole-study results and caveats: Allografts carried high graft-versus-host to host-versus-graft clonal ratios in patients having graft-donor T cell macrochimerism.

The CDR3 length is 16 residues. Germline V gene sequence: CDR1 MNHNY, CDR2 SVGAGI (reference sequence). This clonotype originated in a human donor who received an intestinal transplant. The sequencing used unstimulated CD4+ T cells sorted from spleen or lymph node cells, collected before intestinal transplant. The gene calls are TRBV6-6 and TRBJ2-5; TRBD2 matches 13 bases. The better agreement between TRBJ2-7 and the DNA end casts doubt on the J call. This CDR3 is CASSSYTSGRANEQYF. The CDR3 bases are TGTGCCAGCAGTTCCTACACTAGCGGGAGGGCGAACGAGCAGTACTTC.